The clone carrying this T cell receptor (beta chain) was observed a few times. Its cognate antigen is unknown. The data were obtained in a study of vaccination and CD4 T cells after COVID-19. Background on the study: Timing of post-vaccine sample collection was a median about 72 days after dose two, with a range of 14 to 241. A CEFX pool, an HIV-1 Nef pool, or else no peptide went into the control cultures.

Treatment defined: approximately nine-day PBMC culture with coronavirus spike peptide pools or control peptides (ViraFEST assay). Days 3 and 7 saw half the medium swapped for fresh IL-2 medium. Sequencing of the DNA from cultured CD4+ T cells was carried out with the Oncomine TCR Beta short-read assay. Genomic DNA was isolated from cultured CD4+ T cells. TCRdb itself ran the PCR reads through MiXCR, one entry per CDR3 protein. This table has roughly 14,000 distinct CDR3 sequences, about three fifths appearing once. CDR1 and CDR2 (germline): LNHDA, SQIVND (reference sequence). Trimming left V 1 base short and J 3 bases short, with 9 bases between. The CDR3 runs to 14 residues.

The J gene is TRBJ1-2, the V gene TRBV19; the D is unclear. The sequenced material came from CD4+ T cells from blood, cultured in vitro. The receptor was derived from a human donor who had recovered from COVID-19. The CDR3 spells CASSIGARHYGYTF. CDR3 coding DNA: TGTGCCAGTAGTATAGGGGCCCGGCACTATGGCTACACCTTC.